The clone carrying this TCR beta chain was picked up a small number of times. CDR3 length equals 14 residues. V was clipped by 3 bases and J by 5 bases, with 13 bases between them. A single record per CDR3 protein comes from TCRdb applying MiXCR to the 5' RACE reads. Of over 120,000 distinct CDR3 sequences in the sample, 5% to 7.5% were seen once. The record originates from a study of T cells after yellow fever vaccination. This chain links TRBV12-3 or TRBV12-4 with TRBJ2-5, with no clear D. Sample: CD4+ T cells sorted from PBMCs, taken 10 days after the yellow fever booster vaccination. This sequence originates from a man aged 25-40 years who received the YFV17D yellow fever vaccine. CDR3 protein: CASSFRPLEETQYF. CDR3 DNA sequence: TGTGCCAGCAGTTTTCGTCCCCTCGAGGAGACCCAGTACTTC.